The 30 T cell receptor beta chains listed next were all sequenced from one sample in a study of tumor-infiltrating lymphocytes in primary liver carcinoma. Co-extraction yielded RNA and DNA from approximately 22-30 mg of unsorted bulk tissue. Researchers generated TCR beta cDNA from 500 to 600 ng of total RNA, relying on a constant-region primer. Three-round nested multiplex PCR performed with slightly modified ARM-PCR produced the TCR beta libraries. Both of the initial two PCR rounds ran for nine to eleven cycles and employed TRBV1-TRBV30 forward primers alongside a C-beta reverse primer. One entry per CDR3 protein, called by TCRdb with MiXCR from the multiplex PCR reads. The sample has 100,000 to 150,000 distinct CDR3 sequences, 55% to 75% seen once. Material: liver tumor tissue from sampling region 3. Subset noted: tumor region T3, left-lateral pole. Source of these receptors: a woman aged 55-75 years with primary liver carcinoma and hepatitis B virus infection.

With respect to this clonotype: Compared with germline, one end of the junction differs, possibly owing to a read error. This chain joins TRBV12-3 or TRBV12-4 and TRBJ1-5; no reliable D call. Judging by the DNA end, TRBJ2-3 fits better; the J call may be wrong. The length of the CDR3 is 14 residues. The DNA of the CDR3 is TGTACCAGCAGTTTAGCCCGGAGCAATCAGCCCCAGTATTTT. It yields the protein CTSSLARSNQPQYF.

The chain combines TRBV5-1 with TRBJ2-6, with 12 bases lining up with TRBD1. This CDR3 has 21 residues. The germline gives CDR1 SGHRS, CDR2 YFSETQ. V was clipped by 1 base and J by 1 base; unmatched bases: 12. Here the CDR3 DNA reads TGCGCCAGCAGCTTGTTTGCGGGGACAGGGGGCTCAGGATCTGGGGCCAACGTCCTGACTTTC. It codes for CASSLFAGTGGSGSGANVLTF.

The table lists this clonotype with a count of one. Given the absence of the conserved phenylalanine or tryptophan at the CDR3 end, a read error is likely. The chain recombines TRBV28 with TRBJ1-5; 7 bases map to TRBD1. V was pared by 4 bases and J by 4 bases, with 1 base of the junction left unmatched. The germline CDR1 and CDR2 sequences are MDHEN and SYDVKM. The CDR3 totals 13 residues. The CDR3 sequence is CASSSDRNQPQHY. In nucleotides, the CDR3 is TGTGCCAGCAGTTCGGACAGGAATCAGCCCCAGCATTAT.

V is TRBV28 and J is TRBJ2-4; unclear D gene. The V gene's germline CDR1 is MDHEN and CDR2 SYDVKM. This CDR3 has 15 amino acids. Deletions cut 3 bases from V and 2 bases from J, with 11 bases between. CDR3 loop: CASSFTGGTKNIQYF. The CDR3 DNA reads as TGTGCCAGCAGTTTTACTGGCGGAACCAAAAACATTCAGTACTTC. Full variable domain (missing parts from reference TRBV28 and TRBJ2-4): DVKVTQSSRYLVKRTGEKVFLECVQDMDHENMFWYRQDPGLGLRLIYFSYDVKMKEKGDIPEGYSVSREKKERFSLILESASTNQTSMYLCASSFTGGTKNIQYFGAGTRLSVL.

In its sample, this clonotype was seen many times. The chain couples TRBV5-6 to TRBJ1-1; D unresolved. The CDR3 length is 13 residues. Germline V lookup: CDR1 SGHDT, CDR2 YYEEEE. With 3 bases removed from V and 3 bases from J, the gap between germline ends came to 9 bases. The CDR3: CASSWLRDTEAFF. For the CDR3, the DNA is TGTGCCAGCAGCTGGCTGAGAGACACTGAAGCTTTCTTT.

V usage is TRBV2 and J usage is TRBJ2-3, with TRBD2 matching 9 bases. The CDR3 has 14 residues. V lost 8 bases and J lost 0; bases outside the gene matches: 3. From germline, CDR1 is SNHLY and CDR2 FYNNEI. CDR3 sequence reads: CASGLAGSTDTQYF. The CDR3 DNA is TGTGCCAGCGGGCTAGCGGGAAGCACAGATACGCAGTATTTT.

Concerning this clonotype: Sequence at one end of the junction differs from germline and may be a read error. The chain links TRBV30 to TRBJ2-3; D may be TRBD1 (5 bases). The CDR3 is 14 residues long. Germline V gives CDR1 GTSNPN, CDR2 SVGIG (reference sequence). The CDR3 bases are TGTGCCTGGGGTCGGCAGGGTGTGCCAGATACGCAGTATTTC. This codes for CAWGRQGVPDTQYF. Complete variable domain (other parts from reference TRBV30 and TRBJ2-3): SQTIHQWPATLVQPVGSPLSLECTVEGTSNPNLYWYRQAAGRGLQLLFYSVGIGQISSEVPQNLSASRPQDRQFILSSKKLLLSDSGFYLCAWGRQGVPDTQYFGPGTRLTVL.

On this clonotype: A read error is possible here, since a much larger clone lies one base away. The chain employs TRBV30 and TRBJ2-1; the D gene is possibly TRBD2 (7 bases). V lost 5 bases and J lost 6, with 23 bases in between. Germline V CDR1 and CDR2: GTSNPN, SVGIG (reference sequence). The CDR3 is 16 amino acids. The DNA for the CDR3 is TGTGCCTGGGAGGGGGGGCTAGGGGGAGTGAGCAATGAGCAGTTCTTC. It is translated as CAWEGGLGGVSNEQFF.

This rearrangement joins TRBV29-1 to TRBJ2-7; 11 bases agree with TRBD2. J was trimmed by 4 bases and V by 6 bases; bases with no gene match: 14. The CDR3 consists of 16 residues. Germline V lookup: CDR1 SQVTM, CDR2 ANQGSEA. CDR3 DNA sequence: TGCAGCGTAGCCGGGACTAGCGGTGCTACTAGGTACGAGCAGTACTTC. It translates to CSVAGTSGATRYEQYF.

On this clonotype: An end of the junction differs from the germline gene, which may be a read error. The chain has TRBV11-3 and TRBJ1-1, with 8 nucleotides matching TRBD1. This CDR3 region has 12 residues. Germline CDR1 is SGHNT and CDR2 is YENEEA. The CDR3 spells CTSSEDRARAFF. The CDR3 nucleotides read TGTACCAGCAGCGAGGACAGGGCGCGGGCTTTCTTT.

The rearrangement uses TRBV28 and TRBJ2-6; D is perhaps TRBD1 (5 bases). The germline V and J ends were trimmed by 10 bases and 0 bases, with 16 bases remaining between them. The CDR3 has 16 residues. Germline assignment: CDR1 MDHEN and CDR2 SYDVKM. CDR3 DNA: TGTGCCACCCACGAATCAGGGCCCTCTGGGGCCAACGTCCTGACTTTC. The encoded protein is CATHESGPSGANVLTF.

The chain's CDR3 is CASSRIRAYEQYF. The DNA of the CDR3 is TGTGCCAGCAGCCGGATAAGGGCCTACGAGCAGTACTTC. The genes are TRBV11-2 and TRBJ2-7; D is unclear. The CDR3 extends over 13 amino acids. Germline V CDR1 and CDR2: SGHAT, FQNNGV. V was shortened by 5 bases and J by 2 bases, with 10 bases between the two germline ends. The entire variable domain, with the rest obtained from reference TRBV11-2 and TRBJ2-7, is as follows: EAGVAQSPRYKIIEKRQSVAFWCNPISGHATLYWYQQILGQGPKLLIQFQNNGVVDDSQLPKDRFSAERLKGVDSTLKIQPAKLEDSAVYLCASSRIRAYEQYFGPGTRLTVT.

Here the CDR3 DNA reads TGTGCCAGCAGTCCTGGACAGCGCAATGAGCAGTTCTTC. This encodes CASSPGQRNEQFF. The chain uses TRBV6-4 and TRBJ2-1; possible D gene TRBD1, 6 bases. Trimming took 5 bases from V and 6 from J, leaving 11 bases between them. The germline CDR1 and CDR2 sequences are MRHNA and SNTAGT. The length of the CDR3 is 13 residues.

The chain recombines TRBV11-2 with TRBJ2-2; 13 bases agree with TRBD2. The ends lost 5 bases at V and 6 bases at J; junction bases unmatched: 15. CDR3 length: 19 amino acids. Germline V CDR1 and CDR2: SGHAT, FQNNGV. The CDR3: CASSPNLGTSGMGPGELFF. The CDR3 DNA reads TGTGCCAGCAGCCCCAACCTCGGGACTAGCGGGATGGGGCCCGGGGAGCTGTTTTTT.

A note on this clonotype: Possible read error: a much larger clone is one base away. The chain links TRBV5-1 to TRBJ2-7; D might be TRBD1 (6 bases). Germline assignment: CDR1 SGHRS and CDR2 YFSETQ. The V and J ends lost 5 bases and 0 bases respectively, with 18 bases between them. The CDR3 covers 16 residues. DNA of the CDR3: TGCGCCAGCAGGCCTCCAGAGGCAGGGGTCTCCTACGAGCAGTACTTC. This translates into CASRPPEAGVSYEQYF.

Worth noting for this clonotype: The CDR3 ends on some other residue instead of the conserved phenylalanine or tryptophan, so this is likely a read error. The J gene is TRBJ2-7, the V gene TRBV11-3, with 12 bases identical to TRBD1. The germline gives CDR1 SGHNT, CDR2 YENEEA. The CDR3 contains 15 residues. J was trimmed by 9 bases and V by 5 bases; bases with no gene match: 11. CDR3 DNA sequence: TGTGCCAGCAGCCTAGGGACAGGGGGCTCCCTCGTGCAGTACTTA. This translates into CASSLGTGGSLVQYL.

The J gene is TRBJ2-1, the V gene TRBV28, with 12 positions matching TRBD2. Germline CDR1 MDHEN, CDR2 SYDVKM. J gave up 7 bases and V 5 bases, and 3 bases lay outside the gene matches. This CDR3 has 14 residues. The CDR3 nucleotides read TGTGCCAGCAGTGGACTAGCGGGATTTAATGAGCAGTTCTTC. Translated: CASSGLAGFNEQFF. Combining the CDR3 with reference TRBV28 and TRBJ2-1 gives the whole variable domain DVKVTQSSRYLVKRTGEKVFLECVQDMDHENMFWYRQDPGLGLRLIYFSYDVKMKEKGDIPEGYSVSREKKERFSLILESASTNQTSMYLCASSGLAGFNEQFFGPGTRLTVL.

Comments on this clonotype: Germline is not matched at one junction end, which may reflect a read error. The chain joins TRBV5-1 to TRBJ2-7; D may be TRBD1 or TRBD2 (6 bases each). Per the germline V gene, CDR1 is SGHRS and CDR2 is YFSETQ. This CDR3 contains 14 residues. This CDR3 is CTSIRGAPYYEQYF. The CDR3 DNA is TGCACCAGCATAAGGGGGGCCCCGTACTACGAGCAGTACTTC.

CDR3 nucleotide sequence: TGCAGTGCTGCCCCTTTCTTTAGCGGGTCCTCTGGGGCCAACGTCCTGACTTTC. This sequence encodes CSAAPFFSGSSGANVLTF. The rearrangement links TRBV20-1 to TRBJ2-6; TRBD2 matches at 7 bases. J lost 0 bases, V lost 5 bases, and 13 bases had no gene match. From germline, CDR1 is DFQATT and CDR2 SNEGSKA (reference sequence). The CDR3 loop spans 18 amino acids.

As regards this clonotype: A much bigger clone sits one base away, suggesting this may be a read error. The CDR3 DNA is TGTGCCAGCAGCCAAGTATTCGGACTAGGGGGAGACAATGAGCAGTTCTTC. Its translation: CASSQVFGLGGDNEQFF. The rearrangement uses TRBV14 and TRBJ2-1, with a weak D call TRBD2 (7 bases). Germline CDR1 is SGHDN and CDR2 is FVKESK. CDR3 length: 17 amino acids. V gave up 1 base and J gave up 5 bases, with 18 bases separating them.

The J gene is TRBJ1-5, the V gene TRBV12-3 or TRBV12-4; the D gene is possibly TRBD1 (6 bases). Trimming removed 1 base from V and 11 bases from J, with 21 bases in between. This CDR3 is built from 16 residues. The CDR3 region has the DNA TGTGCCAGCAGTTTAGACGGGGGGGGCAGGGTCTCAGCCCAGCATTTT. Translated, it gives CASSLDGGGRVSAQHF.

The genes are TRBV6-1 and TRBJ2-1; unclear D gene. Germline assignment: CDR1 MNHNS and CDR2 SASEGT. The CDR3 is made up of 13 amino acids. Written as DNA, the CDR3 is TGTGTCACAATTGGGCTAGTGGTGACCCAGCAGTTCTTC. Translation: CVTIGLVVTQQFF.

This clonotype was recorded at least ten times. The chain links TRBV6-6 to TRBJ2-3; 9 bases match TRBD1. V trimming: 11 bases; J trimming: 1 base; junction bases outside the gene matches: 4. The V gene's germline CDR1 is MNHNY and CDR2 SVGAGI (reference sequence). This CDR3 has 13 amino acids. The DNA for the CDR3 is TGTGCCTCACAGGGGGCCCGCACAGATACGCAGTATTTT. It encodes CASQGARTDTQYF.

As concerns this clonotype: No conserved phenylalanine or tryptophan ends this CDR3, so it is likely a read error. This rearrangement joins TRBV28 to TRBJ1-6; D gene ambiguous. Germline values: CDR1 MDHEN, CDR2 SYDVKM. V dropped 9 bases and J dropped 7 bases, with 10 bases sitting between them. The CDR3 covers 12 residues. As DNA, the CDR3 is TGTGCCAGTGCGGGTTCGAATTCACCCCTCCACTAT. Encoded protein: CASAGSNSPLHY.

To note about this clonotype: Just one base apart from a much larger clone, this may be a read error. The rearrangement joins TRBV5-4 to TRBJ1-2, with D possibly being TRBD1 (5 bases). The CDR3 spans 15 residues. Germline loops: CDR1 SGHNT, CDR2 YYREEE (reference sequence). V lost 4 bases and J 3 bases, leaving 16 bases between the germline ends. CDR3 in amino acids: CASSPREGVDYGYTF. The CDR3 nucleotides are TGTGCCAGCAGCCCCAGGGAAGGGGTAGACTATGGCTACACCTTC.

This sequence joins TRBV11-2 and TRBJ2-1; 13 bases are shared with TRBD2. The CDR3 runs 15 residues. Germline V gene data show CDR1 as SGHAT and CDR2 as FQNNGV. For the CDR3, the DNA is TGTGGCAGTAGTTCCACTAGCGGGAGGGCGAATGAGCAGTTCTTC. Translated, it gives CGSSSTSGRANEQFF.

A remark on this clonotype: One end of the junction fails to match germline, which may point to a read error. The J gene is TRBJ2-1, the V gene TRBV29-1, with 11 bases fitting TRBD2. There are 19 residues in the CDR3. Germline loops: CDR1 SQVTM, CDR2 ANQGSEA. The CDR3 loop reads CSVHSRGQGGTSGSNEQFF. As DNA, the CDR3 is TGCAGCGTTCATTCACGAGGCCAAGGGGGGACTAGCGGATCCAATGAACAGTTCTTC.

The count of this clonotype is one. The CDR3 ends on some other residue instead of the conserved phenylalanine or tryptophan, so this is likely a read error. The chain recombines TRBV6-6 with TRBJ2-5, with 12 bases aligning to TRBD2. V lost 0 bases to trimming and J lost 9 bases; unmatched junction nucleotides: 11. Germline V lookup: CDR1 MNHNY, CDR2 SVGAGI (reference sequence). CDR3 length: 17 amino acids. CDR3: CASSYSASGRAGEAQYL. The DNA for the CDR3 is TGTGCCAGCAGTTACTCTGCTAGCGGGAGGGCCGGGGAGGCCCAGTACTTA.

As to this clonotype: This CDR3 is missing its conserved last phenylalanine or tryptophan, likely due to a read error. The chain is built from TRBV11-2 and TRBJ2-1; weak D call: TRBD2 (5 bases). The CDR3 runs to 16 residues. Looked up from germline, CDR1 is SGHAT and CDR2 is FQNNGV. The CDR3 protein is CASSPGGAGRYNQQFL. The CDR3 nucleotides are TGTGCCAGCAGCCCCGGCGGCGCGGGCCGGTACAATCAGCAGTTCCTC.

Concerning this clonotype itself: A much bigger clone sits one base away, suggesting this may be a read error. The chain carries TRBV12-3 or TRBV12-4 and TRBJ2-7; no clear D gene. CDR3 length: 13 amino acids. DNA for the CDR3: TGTGCCAGCGGTTTGAAGACCTCCTACGAGCAGTACTTC. The encoded protein is CASGLKTSYEQYF.